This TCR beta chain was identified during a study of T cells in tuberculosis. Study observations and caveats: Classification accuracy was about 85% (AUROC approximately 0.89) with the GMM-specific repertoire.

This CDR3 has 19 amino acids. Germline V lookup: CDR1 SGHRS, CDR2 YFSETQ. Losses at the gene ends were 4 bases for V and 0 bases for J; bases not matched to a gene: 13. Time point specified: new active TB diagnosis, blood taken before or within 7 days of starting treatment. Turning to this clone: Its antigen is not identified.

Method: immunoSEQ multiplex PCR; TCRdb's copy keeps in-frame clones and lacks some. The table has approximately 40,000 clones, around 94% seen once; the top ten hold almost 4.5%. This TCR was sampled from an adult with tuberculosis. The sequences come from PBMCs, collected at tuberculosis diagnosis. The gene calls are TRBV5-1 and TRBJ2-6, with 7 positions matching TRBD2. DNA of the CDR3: TGCGCCAGCAGCCCTGGGAGGGACGGACGAAACTCTGGGGCCAACGTCCTGACTTTC. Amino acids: CASSPGRDGRNSGANVLTF.